Listed here are 26 T cell receptor beta chains from one sample, sequenced in a study of shared clonotypes between healthy human individuals. TCRdb keeps only in-frame clones here, not all; method: immunoSEQ multiplex PCR. This table holds about 980,000 clones, around 80% found once. Sequencing was performed on memory CD4+ T cells sorted from blood. The subset: CD45RA-negative fraction. These receptor sequences come from a man younger than 30 in good health.

V gene TRBV19 combines with J gene TRBJ1-2; unclear D gene. The V end was cut by 4 bases, the J end by 2 bases, with 17 bases between. This CDR3 comprises 16 residues. Germline V gives CDR1 LNHDA, CDR2 SQIVND (reference sequence). CDR3 residues: CASSTTLGQINYGYTF. CDR3 coding DNA: TGTGCCAGTAGTACCACCTTAGGGCAGATAAACTATGGCTACACCTTC.

For the CDR3, the DNA is TGTGCCTGGAGCGCCGGCCAGTTCTCTGGAAACACCATATATTTT. Protein sequence: CAWSAGQFSGNTIYF. The J gene is TRBJ1-3, the V gene TRBV30; D not resolved. V was cut by 3 bases and J by 0 bases, with 12 bases left in between. Germline CDR1 GTSNPN, CDR2 SVGIG (reference sequence). The CDR3 is 15 residues long.

This clone was recorded only once. This rearrangement joins TRBV19 to TRBJ2-3; 7 bases match TRBD1. V lost 4 bases to trimming and J lost 5 bases; unmatched junction nucleotides: 6. Germline-derived CDR1 and CDR2 are LNHDA and SQIVND (reference sequence). This CDR3 spans 14 amino acids. This CDR3 reads CASSTGTEVDTQYF. The CDR3 DNA sequence: TGTGCCAGTAGTACGGGGACAGAGGTAGATACGCAGTATTTT. The entire variable domain, with the rest obtained from reference TRBV19 and TRBJ2-3, is as follows: DGGITQSPKYLFRKEGQNVTLSCEQNLNHDAMYWYRQDPGQGLRLIYYSQIVNDFQKGDIAEGYSVSREKKESFPLTVTSAQKNPTAFYLCASSTGTEVDTQYFGPGTRLTVL.

The chain is built from TRBV12-5 and TRBJ2-6, with 10 bases aligning to TRBD1. Germline V gene lookup returns CDR1 LGHNT and CDR2 FRNRAP. CDR3 length equals 20 residues. The V gene end was trimmed by 2 bases and the J gene end by 0 bases; junction bases not matched to a gene: 10. CDR3 residues: CASGLKLTGGKLSGANVLTF. DNA for the CDR3: TGTGCTAGTGGTTTGAAGCTGACAGGGGGCAAACTCTCTGGGGCCAACGTCCTGACTTTC.

The table lists this clone with a few counts. This chain joins TRBV18 and TRBJ1-1; D uncertain. V lost 3 bases and J 4 bases, leaving 12 bases between the germline ends. Germline assignment: CDR1 KGHSH and CDR2 LQKENI. This CDR3 region has 14 residues. The DNA of the CDR3 is TGTGCCAGCTCACCCTCAAGCCCCCCCACTGAAGCTTTCTTT. Translating it yields CASSPSSPPTEAFF. The variable domain in full, completed from reference TRBV18 and TRBJ1-1, reads NAGVMQNPRHLVRRRGQEARLRCSPMKGHSHVYWYRQLPEEGLKFMVYLQKENIIDESGMPKERFSAEFPKEGPSILRIQQVVRGDSAAYFCASSPSSPPTEAFFGQGTRLTVV.

Only a few counts were recorded for this clone. The chain employs TRBV4-3 and TRBJ2-2, with D unresolved. CDR3 size: 15 residues. CDR1 and CDR2 (germline): LGHNA, YSLEER. Trimming shortened V by 1 base and J by 6 bases, and 12 bases separated the two germline ends. CDR3 region: CASSQVKVSSGELFF. In DNA, the CDR3 is TGCGCCAGCAGCCAAGTCAAGGTATCGTCCGGGGAGCTGTTTTTT.

The rearrangement links TRBV11-2 to TRBJ2-5, with 7 bases that match TRBD1. This CDR3 spans 15 amino acids. J was trimmed by 2 bases and V by 1 base; bases with no gene match: 4. Looked up from germline, CDR1 is SGHAT and CDR2 is FQNNGV. CDR3 bases: TGTGCCAGCAGCTTAGGTATACAGGGGCAAGAGACCCAGTACTTC. This translates into CASSLGIQGQETQYF. The variable domain in full, completed from reference TRBV11-2 and TRBJ2-5, reads EAGVAQSPRYKIIEKRQSVAFWCNPISGHATLYWYQQILGQGPKLLIQFQNNGVVDDSQLPKDRFSAERLKGVDSTLKIQPAKLEDSAVYLCASSLGIQGQETQYFGPGTRLLVL.

V usage is TRBV25-1 and J usage is TRBJ1-2, with D possibly being TRBD1 (5 bases). CDR3 size: 14 residues. V was trimmed by 7 bases and J by 7 bases, leaving 19 bases between them. The germline CDR1 and CDR2 sequences are MGHDK and SYGVNS. The CDR3 bases are TGTGCCAGCACCGACGACAGAAAGTCCTTTGGCTACACCTTC. This encodes CASTDDRKSFGYTF.

The rearrangement links TRBV4-3 to TRBJ2-3, with TRBD1 matching 7 bases. V was clipped by 0 bases and J by 7 bases; unmatched bases: 7. Germline V gives CDR1 LGHNA, CDR2 YSLEER. CDR3 length equals 15 residues. CDR3 loop: CASSQDNNRGNTQYF. The CDR3 nucleotides read TGCGCCAGCAGCCAAGATAACAACAGGGGTAATACGCAGTATTTT.

The genes are TRBV30 and TRBJ1-2; TRBD1 is a possible D gene (6 bases). The CDR3 loop spans 15 amino acids. V lost 5 bases to trimming and J lost 3 bases, with 19 bases between them. Germline V gene sequence: CDR1 GTSNPN, CDR2 SVGIG (reference sequence). The CDR3 loop reads CAWGPGGKHHYGYTF. In DNA, the CDR3 is TGTGCCTGGGGACCCGGGGGCAAGCACCACTATGGCTACACCTTC.

This sequence joins TRBV7-8 and TRBJ2-1; D is perhaps TRBD1 or TRBD2 (7 bases each). In germline, CDR1 is SGHVS, CDR2 FQNEAQ. The ends were cut back, 0 bases at V and 8 bases at J, with 14 bases in the middle. This CDR3 is built from 15 residues. CDR3: CASSLAGRGGDEQFF. CDR3 nucleotide sequence: TGTGCCAGCAGCTTAGCGGGCAGGGGGGGAGATGAGCAGTTCTTC.

This rearrangement joins TRBV5-6 to TRBJ2-6; 9 bases are a match to TRBD1. The CDR3 consists of 18 residues. Trimming cost V 6 bases and J 2 bases; bases outside gene matches: 12. Germline CDR1 is SGHDT and CDR2 is YYEEEE. In DNA, the CDR3 is TGTGCCAGCAACCGACAGGGGGGAATATCGCCTGGGGCCAACGTCCTGACTTTC. Translated: CASNRQGGISPGANVLTF. Supplemented by reference TRBV5-6 and TRBJ2-6, the full variable domain reads DAGVTQSPTHLIKTRGQQVTLRCSPKSGHDTVSWYQQALGQGPQFIFQYYEEEERQRGNFPDRFSGHQFPNYSSELNVNALLLGDSALYLCASNRQGGISPGANVLTFGAGSRLTVL.

Regarding this clone: Other DNA sequences in this sample translate to the same CDR3. The gene calls are TRBV28 and TRBJ1-2; D is unresolved. CDR3 length equals 12 residues. V lost 2 bases and J 0 bases, leaving 1 base between the germline ends. The germline V gene encodes CDR1 MDHEN and CDR2 SYDVKM. The CDR3 is CASSLANYGYTF. CDR3 coding DNA: TGTGCCAGCAGTTTAGCTAACTATGGCTACACCTTC.

The rearrangement links TRBV7-3 to TRBJ1-2, with D unclear. The ends were cut back, 5 bases at V and 2 bases at J, with 9 bases in the middle. Germline V gene data show CDR1 as SGHTA and CDR2 as FQGTGA. CDR3 size: 13 residues. The CDR3: CASSPVANYGYTF. In DNA form, the CDR3 reads TGTGCCAGCAGCCCCGTCGCAAACTATGGCTACACCTTC.

The V call is TRBV5-1, the J call TRBJ1-1, with TRBD1 matching 7 bases. Per germline, CDR1 SGHRS and CDR2 YFSETQ. The V and J ends lost 0 bases and 7 bases, in that order; junction bases with no gene match: 6. CDR3 length equals 14 residues. The CDR3 sequence is CASSLGGQTSEAFF. The CDR3 bases are TGCGCCAGCAGCTTGGGGGGACAGACTAGTGAAGCTTTCTTT.

V gene TRBV7-9 combines with J gene TRBJ2-3; D perhaps matches TRBD2 (5 bases). The CDR3 is 14 amino acids. The V end lost 5 bases, the J end lost 7 bases, and 16 bases lay between the germline ends. Germline values: CDR1 SEHNR, CDR2 FQNEAQ (reference sequence). The CDR3, as DNA: TGTGCCAGCAGCAATACCAACGGGGAGTATACGCAGTATTTT. Translated, it gives CASSNTNGEYTQYF.

The rearrangement links TRBV7-9 to TRBJ2-2; 7 bases line up with TRBD1. Trimming took 1 base from V and 5 from J; bases not matched to a gene: 4. Germline V gene data show CDR1 as SEHNR and CDR2 as FQNEAQ (reference sequence). This CDR3 has 15 residues. In DNA, the CDR3 is TGTGCCAGCAGCTTAGTACAGGGGTTAACCGGGGAGCTGTTTTTT. It is translated as CASSLVQGLTGELFF.

This chain links TRBV7-9 with TRBJ1-5; a possible D gene is TRBD1 (6 bases). CDR3 size: 14 residues. Germline loops: CDR1 SEHNR, CDR2 FQNEAQ (reference sequence). Trimming cost V 1 base and J 5 bases, with 9 bases left between them. The CDR3 nucleotides read TGTGCCAGCAGCTTAGACAGGGTGGATCAGCCCCAGCATTTT. The encoded protein is CASSLDRVDQPQHF.

The genes are TRBV10-3 and TRBJ2-5; D is uncertain. CDR3 size: 15 residues. Deletions cut 3 bases from V and 4 bases from J, with 15 bases between. Per germline, CDR1 ENHRY and CDR2 SYGVKD. The CDR3 DNA follows: TGTGCCATCAGTGATAGGGATTCGACCGGAGAGACCCAGTACTTC. Encoded protein: CAISDRDSTGETQYF.

This clone was observed a handful of times. This chain connects TRBV6-5 to TRBJ1-5; no reliable D call. V was trimmed by 8 bases and J by 3 bases, leaving 11 bases between them. This CDR3 has 13 residues. The germline V gene has CDR1 MNHEY and CDR2 SVGAGI. CDR3 region: CASSTGANQPQHF. CDR3 DNA sequence: TGTGCCAGCTCAACGGGCGCCAATCAGCCCCAGCATTTT.

The rearrangement uses TRBV5-8 and TRBJ1-5; a weak D match, TRBD1 (5 bases). The V and J ends lost 4 bases and 0 bases respectively, with 8 bases between them. There are 14 residues in the CDR3. Germline V gene data show CDR1 as SGHTS and CDR2 as YDEGEE. The CDR3 DNA is TGTGCCAGCAGCCGGGACGGTAGCAATCAGCCCCAGCATTTT. Its protein is CASSRDGSNQPQHF.

J is TRBJ2-3 and V is TRBV7-2, with D perhaps matching TRBD2 (6 bases). The length of the CDR3 is 14 residues. Between the trimmed V and J ends, which lost 0 bases and 10 bases, there was a span of 14 bases. Germline V CDR1 and CDR2: SGHTA, FQGNSA. The CDR3 sequence: CASSLAELALAQYF. For the CDR3, the DNA is TGTGCCAGCAGCTTAGCTGAACTAGCCCTGGCGCAGTATTTT.

The chain recombines TRBV9 with TRBJ1-1; TRBD1 aligns across 9 bases. The CDR3 is made up of 15 amino acids. CDR1 and CDR2 from the germline V gene are SGDLS and YYNGEE. J lost 3 bases, V lost 2 bases, and 5 bases had no gene match. The CDR3 nucleotides read TGTGCCAGCAGCGTTTCCGGGACAGGGCACACTGAAGCTTTCTTT. The encoded protein is CASSVSGTGHTEAFF.

This chain uses TRBV9 with TRBJ1-2; 9 nucleotides agree with TRBD1. The CDR3 runs 16 residues. J was trimmed by 8 bases and V by 3 bases; bases with no gene match: 14. Looked up from germline, CDR1 is SGDLS and CDR2 is YYNGEE. CDR3 sequence reads: CASSAESGTGLRGYTF. The CDR3 nucleotides read TGTGCCAGCAGCGCCGAATCCGGGACAGGGCTTCGGGGCTACACCTTC. Combining the CDR3 with reference TRBV9 and TRBJ1-2 gives the whole variable domain DSGVTQTPKHLITATGQRVTLRCSPRSGDLSVYWYQQSLDQGLQFLIQYYNGEERAKGNILERFSAQQFPDLHSELNLSSLELGDSALYFCASSAESGTGLRGYTFGSGTRLTVV.

The V call is TRBV6-1, the J call TRBJ1-1; D is ambiguous. CDR1 and CDR2 from the germline V gene are MNHNS and SASEGT. V lost 4 bases, J lost 6 bases, and 6 bases lay in between. This CDR3 has 11 residues. This CDR3 reads CASSGVPEAFF. DNA of the CDR3: TGTGCCAGCAGTGGTGTCCCTGAAGCTTTCTTT.

This chain joins TRBV2 and TRBJ1-1; TRBD1 matches 11 bases. V was clipped by 8 bases and J by 3 bases; unmatched bases: 5. CDR1 is SNHLY, CDR2 FYNNEI, per germline. The CDR3 is 14 amino acids. DNA for the CDR3: TGTGCCAGCTCCTGGGACAGGGGGGACACTGAAGCTTTCTTT. It translates to CASSWDRGDTEAFF.